These T cell receptor beta chains were read from a single sample in a study of long-term antiretroviral therapy in people with HIV. Profiling relied on immunoSEQ multiplex PCR, and the TCRdb table lists in-frame clones only, not all of them. The data show roughly 25,000 clones, 76% seen once. The specimen comprised unsorted PBMCs, sampled 0.5 years after starting antiretroviral therapy. The receptors here all came from a middle-aged woman with HIV. Both conserved end residues are trimmed from each CDR3. Expanded clones get a size class; other rows say once, few or many, or leave the size out.

cdr3_aa | j_call | v_call | clone_size
AWSRMNTEAF | TRBJ1-1 | TRBV30 | -
ASSLPNEDQQETQY | TRBJ2-5 | TRBV4-1 | -
ATSRADGTEAF | TRBJ1-1 | TRBV15 | -
ASSPRTAGDHQPQH | TRBJ1-5 | TRBV4-3 | once
ASSLVGFTRAVVGDGYT | TRBJ1-2 | TRBV5-5 | large
ASRPLNEKLF | TRBJ1-4 | TRBV28 | -
ASSHLRDRSLLYQETQY | TRBJ2-5 | TRBV14 | -
ASSQVGGPDGTDTQY | TRBJ2-3 | TRBV4-3 | few
ASKVGLTKNIQY | TRBJ2-4 | TRBV2 | few
ASSPRGVQETQY | TRBJ2-5 | TRBV7-7 | -
ATMRQLNTEAF | TRBJ1-1 | TRBV19 | once
SVVADPYNEQF | TRBJ2-1 | TRBV29-1 | -
ASSLSGTGREKLF | TRBJ1-4 | TRBV7-8 | -
ASRRDNSNYGYT | TRBJ1-2 | TRBV2 | -
ASSPQGGKTSYEQY | TRBJ2-7 | TRBV18 | -
ASSGQGNPQETQY | TRBJ2-5 | TRBV6-1 | -
SAQEVRETQY | TRBJ2-5 | TRBV29-1 | -
ASSLLGPGNTEAF | TRBJ1-1 | TRBV2 | -
ASSYTSGGYNEQF | TRBJ2-1 | TRBV5-1 | -
ASSLNRVNTEAF | TRBJ1-1 | TRBV7-9 | -
ASSLALRKDSPLH | TRBJ1-6 | TRBV7-2 | few
ASSATGGTNEKLF | TRBJ1-4 | TRBV28 | -
ASSPRDSTNEKLF | TRBJ1-4 | TRBV18 | once
ASSLQGAGQPQH | TRBJ1-5 | TRBV5-4 | -
ASRASAGSRNYGYT | TRBJ1-2 | TRBV28 | -
ASSTYASETQY | TRBJ2-3 | TRBV19 | -
ASSLERSTDSPLH | TRBJ1-6 | TRBV11-1 | few
ASSERGNQNTEAF | TRBJ1-1 | TRBV9 | few
AISEPRTVTNEKLF | TRBJ1-4 | TRBV10-3 | -
ASSFSGTGVYEQY | TRBJ2-7 | TRBV27 | -
AWSGVYEQY | TRBJ2-7 | TRBV30 | -
ASSLRDRGFGGEAF | TRBJ1-1 | TRBV7-2 | once
ASSIDHRRTNEQF | TRBJ2-1 | TRBV19 | -
ASSLNGGAGEQY | TRBJ2-7 | TRBV27 | -
ASSTIKQSSYEQY | TRBJ2-7 | TRBV21-1 | -
ASRRTGRGEETQY | TRBJ2-5 | TRBV6-5 | once
ASTPWEGRGYGYT | TRBJ1-2 | TRBV28 | -
ASSLSRGLNTEAF | TRBJ1-1 | TRBV4-2 | -
ASSLGGAQY | TRBJ2-3 | TRBV5-6 | -
ASSYTGGTQPHTQY | TRBJ2-3 | TRBV7-8 | -
ASSLDRVQTGELF | TRBJ2-2 | TRBV5-1 | -
ASSIGQMNTEAF | TRBJ1-1 | TRBV19 | -
AWSVWRGGSFRANVLT | TRBJ2-6 | TRBV30 | -
ASSLTTGELF | TRBJ2-2 | TRBV5-4 | -
ASSQVSVPGTGELF | TRBJ2-2 | TRBV4-1 | -
ASSQFPGEATNEKLF | TRBJ1-4 | TRBV4-2 | -
ASRPKPSDHTGELF | TRBJ2-2 | TRBV7-9 | -
ASFQGVGSGANVLT | TRBJ2-6 | TRBV23-1 | -
AISESGRVIDEQY | TRBJ2-7 | TRBV10-3 | once
ASSELGQGSSYNSPLH | TRBJ1-6 | TRBV2 | -
ASSQDSSGGPWETQY | TRBJ2-5 | TRBV4-3 | -
ASSSPKSTRDRYYEQY | TRBJ2-7 | TRBV5-1 | -